One and the same sample provided the 24 T cell receptor beta chains below, sequenced in a study of shared clonotypes between healthy human individuals. The method was immunoSEQ multiplex PCR; TCRdb's version includes in-frame clones alone and lacks a portion of them. The sample records some 480,000 clones, approximately 79% being singletons. Sequencing input: PBMCs. These receptor sequences come from a woman between 40 and 55 years old in good health. Some clones in this sample may be carry-over from other donors' samples.

CDR3 residues: CSVDPRPLGYTF. The CDR3 bases are TGCAGCGTTGACCCCCGACCCCTTGGCTACACCTTC. The V gene is TRBV29-1, the J gene TRBJ1-2; D unresolved. Trimming removed 3 bases at V and 7 bases at J, with 12 bases between. Germline lookup yields CDR1 SQVTM and CDR2 ANQGSEA. This CDR3 is built from 12 residues.

This chain uses TRBV30 with TRBJ1-4; 7 nucleotides line up with TRBD1. The V segment lost 6 bases and the J segment 3 bases; nucleotides outside the gene matches: 4. Germline assignment: CDR1 GTSNPN and CDR2 SVGIG (reference sequence). The CDR3 consists of 13 residues. CDR3: CACQQGPNEKLFF. The DNA for the CDR3 is TGTGCCTGCCAACAGGGGCCTAATGAAAAACTGTTTTTT.

V gene TRBV6-1 combines with J gene TRBJ2-2; unclear D gene. The CDR3 is 14 amino acids. Germline-derived CDR1 and CDR2 are MNHNS and SASEGT. V was trimmed by 10 bases and J by 0 bases, leaving 12 bases between them. The CDR3 loop is CATHLGTNTGELFF. CDR3 DNA sequence: TGTGCCACCCATTTAGGAACGAACACCGGGGAGCTGTTTTTT.

This clone was counted only a few times. The CDR3: CASSPGTKGTQYF. CDR3 DNA sequence: TGTGCCAGCAGTCCAGGGACTAAGGGGACCCAGTACTTC. The chain combines TRBV27 with TRBJ2-5; 7 nucleotides line up with TRBD2. The CDR3 is 13 residues long. Germline loops: CDR1 MNHEY, CDR2 SMNVEV (reference sequence). Trimming took 5 bases from V and 7 from J; bases not matched to a gene: 7.

A remark on this clone: This clone may be a read error of a much larger clone one base away. J is TRBJ1-5 and V is TRBV2; no definite D call. Trimming cost V 10 bases and J 7 bases, with 14 bases left between them. CDR3 size: 12 residues. Per germline, CDR1 SNHLY and CDR2 FYNNEI. CDR3 loop: CAISPGWQPQHF. CDR3 nucleotides: TGTGCCATCAGCCCTGGTTGGCAGCCCCAGCATTTT.

This CDR3 reads CASSTPRDRARNTIYF. The DNA for the CDR3 is TGTGCCAGCAGTACCCCCCGGGACAGGGCTCGTAACACCATATATTTT. V gene TRBV28 combines with J gene TRBJ1-3; 9 bases match TRBD1. Germline V gene data show CDR1 as MDHEN and CDR2 as SYDVKM. This CDR3 is 16 amino acids long. V was pared by 5 bases and J by 7 bases, with 12 bases of the junction left unmatched.

The chain links TRBV9 to TRBJ2-7; D might be TRBD1 (5 bases). In germline, CDR1 is SGDLS, CDR2 YYNGEE. Trimming removed 0 bases from V and 6 bases from J, with 13 bases in between. The CDR3 is 14 residues long. The CDR3 nucleotides read TGTGCCAGCAGCGTAGTTCCGGCAGGGCGCGAGCAGTACTTC. Protein product: CASSVVPAGREQYF.

The V and J genes are TRBV7-8 and TRBJ1-5; D is undetermined. Germline lookup yields CDR1 SGHVS and CDR2 FQNEAQ. CDR3 length: 15 amino acids. Trimming took off 2 bases at V and 0 bases at J, with 8 bases between the two ends. CDR3 region: CASSLTRNSNQPQHF. The CDR3 region has the DNA TGTGCCAGCAGCTTAACCAGGAATAGCAATCAGCCCCAGCATTTT.

The chain carries TRBV9 and TRBJ1-5; 10 positions match TRBD1. Germline CDR1 is SGDLS and CDR2 is YYNGEE. The CDR3 consists of 15 residues. The trim removed 9 bases at V and 2 bases at J, leaving 8 bases unmatched. DNA of the CDR3: TGTGCCAATGGGGGACAGGGGAACGGCAATCAGCCCCAGCATTTT. The encoded protein is CANGGQGNGNQPQHF.

The chain uses TRBV6-5 and TRBJ1-5; 7 bases fit TRBD1. CDR1 is MNHEY, CDR2 SVGAGI, per germline. This CDR3 region has 12 residues. V dropped 6 bases and J dropped 7; count of bases not matched to a gene: 3. In DNA form, the CDR3 reads TGTGCCAGCAGCAGGGGGGGGCAGCCCCAGCATTTT. Encoded protein: CASSRGGQPQHF.

The chain uses TRBV6-1 and TRBJ2-1; TRBD2 matches 9 bases. This CDR3 spans 15 amino acids. Germline V gives CDR1 MNHNS, CDR2 SASEGT. With V trimmed by 6 bases and J by 8 bases, 11 bases remained unmatched. The CDR3 DNA reads TGTGCCAGCAGCCTGAGCGATAGCGGGAGTGATGAGCAGTTCTTC. Its protein product is CASSLSDSGSDEQFF.

In this sample, this clone turned up a few times. The rearrangement links TRBV5-4 to TRBJ2-5; D gene uncertain. The closer fit of TRBJ2-7 to the DNA end suggests the J call may be wrong. Germline CDR1 reads SGHNT; CDR2 reads YYREEE (reference sequence). The CDR3 extends over 14 amino acids. The CDR3 loop reads CASSLGQWKGEQYF. For the CDR3, the DNA is TGTGCCAGCAGCTTGGGGCAATGGAAGGGCGAGCAGTACTTC.

The gene calls are TRBV2 and TRBJ2-5; D may match TRBD1 or TRBD2 (5 bases each). The CDR3 has 15 residues. Trimming shortened V by 3 bases and J by 4 bases, and 15 bases separated the two germline ends. The germline CDR1 and CDR2 sequences are SNHLY and FYNNEI. For the CDR3, the DNA is TGTGCCAGCAGTGAGCTCAGGGAGATCCCAGAGACCCAGTACTTC. Translation gives CASSELREIPETQYF.

V and J are TRBV2 and TRBJ1-2; 10 bases agree with TRBD1. The germline V gene encodes CDR1 SNHLY and CDR2 FYNNEI. V trimming: 4 bases; J trimming: 4 bases; junction bases outside the gene matches: 3. The CDR3 covers 14 residues. The CDR3 loop is CASSGQGALYGYTF. The DNA for the CDR3 is TGTGCCAGCAGTGGACAGGGGGCCCTCTATGGCTACACCTTC.

The chain couples TRBV30 to TRBJ1-5, with D hard to call. The V gene lost 0 bases and the J gene lost 9 bases, with 9 bases spanning the gap. Germline lookup yields CDR1 GTSNPN and CDR2 SVGIG (reference sequence). This CDR3 spans 12 amino acids. CDR3 DNA sequence: TGTGCCTGGAGTGTATTGAGCCGGCCCCAGCATTTT. Its protein is CAWSVLSRPQHF.

This chain connects TRBV28 to TRBJ1-3; D unclear. Trimming removed 1 base at V and 8 bases at J, with 9 bases between. CDR3 length: 13 residues. The germline CDR1 and CDR2 sequences are MDHEN and SYDVKM. The CDR3 spells CASSLFNGYTIYF. The CDR3 nucleotides are TGTGCCAGCAGTTTATTCAACGGGTACACCATATATTTT.

This clone was counted between two and nine times. The V gene is TRBV4-3, the J gene TRBJ2-3, with unresolved D. The V end lost 0 bases, the J end lost 1 base, and 8 bases lay between the germline ends. Per the germline V gene, CDR1 is LGHNA and CDR2 is YSLEER. CDR3 length: 15 residues. As DNA, the CDR3 is TGCGCCAGCAGCCAAGACCAGCAGGGCACAGATACGCAGTATTTT. Translation gives CASSQDQQGTDTQYF.

The chain is built from TRBV4-1 and TRBJ2-7, with 9 bases matching TRBD2. The CDR3 has 14 residues. With 8 bases clipped from V and 0 bases from J, the junction kept 5 bases outside the gene matches. Germline assignment: CDR1 MGHRA and CDR2 YSYEKL. CDR3 protein: CASRRTSDSYEQYF. The CDR3 DNA sequence: TGCGCCAGCCGCCGGACTAGCGACTCCTACGAGCAGTACTTC.

This clone has a single count. This chain connects TRBV5-1 to TRBJ2-2; 11 bases match TRBD1. With 4 bases clipped from V and 0 bases from J, the junction kept 2 bases outside the gene matches. This CDR3 contains 16 residues. Germline V lookup: CDR1 SGHRS, CDR2 YFSETQ. This chain's CDR3 is CASSPGQGANTGELFF. CDR3 nucleotides: TGCGCCAGCAGCCCGGGACAGGGGGCGAACACCGGGGAGCTGTTTTTT.

The chain is built from TRBV28 and TRBJ2-1; 7 nucleotides match TRBD2. Per the germline V gene, CDR1 is MDHEN and CDR2 is SYDVKM. Losses at the gene ends were 6 bases for V and 5 bases for J; bases not matched to a gene: 13. CDR3 size: 16 residues. As DNA, the CDR3 is TGTGCCAGCAGCCCCAGGCCCCGGGGGGTCGACAATGAGCAGTTCTTC. Its protein is CASSPRPRGVDNEQFF.

This clone appeared many times. This sample also contains other DNA sequences that code for the same CDR3. V usage is TRBV7-2 and J usage is TRBJ2-7, with D tentatively TRBD2 (5 bases). With 5 bases removed from V and 0 bases from J, the gap between germline ends came to 8 bases. The CDR3 extends over 13 amino acids. Germline CDR1 and CDR2: SGHTA and FQGNSA. The CDR3 region has the DNA TGTGCCAGCAGCCTCCGGGGCTCCTACGAGCAGTACTTC. Translating it yields CASSLRGSYEQYF.

This clone has a handful of counts. V usage is TRBV30 and J usage is TRBJ2-5; TRBD1 aligns across 9 bases. CDR1 and CDR2 (germline): GTSNPN, SVGIG (reference sequence). The ends lost 5 bases at V and 2 bases at J; junction bases unmatched: 12. The CDR3 extends over 16 amino acids. The CDR3 DNA is TGTGCCTGGGGGGACCTCGGGACAGGGTTGCAAGAGACCCAGTACTTC. This translates into CAWGDLGTGLQETQYF.

This chain joins TRBV12-1 and TRBJ1-5; the DNA was not used to check the table's D call, TRBD1. TRBV12-1 is given as a pseudogene. CDR3 size: 16 residues. The CDR3 coding sequence is TGTGCCAGCAGCTTCGTGGGACAGAGTAGCAATCAGCCCCAGCATTTT. Protein: CASSFVGQSSNQPQHF.

This clone was picked up a small number of times. This chain uses TRBV7-2 with TRBJ1-2; D not certain. Germline V gene lookup returns CDR1 SGHTA and CDR2 FQGNSA. V was clipped by 2 bases and J by 6 bases, with 13 bases between them. The CDR3 extends over 14 amino acids. This chain's CDR3 is CASSLRISGDGYTF. The CDR3 region has the DNA TGTGCCAGCAGCTTAAGGATAAGTGGGGATGGCTACACCTTC.